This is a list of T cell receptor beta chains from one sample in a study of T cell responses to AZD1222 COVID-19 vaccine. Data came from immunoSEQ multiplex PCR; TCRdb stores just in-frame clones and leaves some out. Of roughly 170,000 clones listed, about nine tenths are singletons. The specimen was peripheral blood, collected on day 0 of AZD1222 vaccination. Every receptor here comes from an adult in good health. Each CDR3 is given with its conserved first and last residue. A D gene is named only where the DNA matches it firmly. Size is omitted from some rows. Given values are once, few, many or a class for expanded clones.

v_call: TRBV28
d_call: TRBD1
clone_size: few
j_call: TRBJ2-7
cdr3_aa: CASSPDRGVSYEQYF
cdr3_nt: TGTGCCAGCAGCCCAGACAGGGGAGTCTCCTACGAGCAGTACTTC

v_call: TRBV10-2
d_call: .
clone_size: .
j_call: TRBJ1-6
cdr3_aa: CASSVMGSPLHF
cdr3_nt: TGCGCCAGCAGTGTGATGGGTTCACCCCTCCACTTT

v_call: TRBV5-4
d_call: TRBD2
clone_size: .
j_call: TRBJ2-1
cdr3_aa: CASRTSGSHNEQFF
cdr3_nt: TGTGCCAGTCGGACTAGCGGGAGCCACAATGAGCAGTTCTTC

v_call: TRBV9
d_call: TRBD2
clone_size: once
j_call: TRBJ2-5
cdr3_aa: CASSVGIGASGSVRETQYF
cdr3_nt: TGTGCCAGCAGCGTAGGAATCGGGGCTAGCGGGAGTGTGAGGGAGACCCAGTACTTC

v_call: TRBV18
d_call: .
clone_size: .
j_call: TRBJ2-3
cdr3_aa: CASSPRSLAVDTQYF
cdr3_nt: TGTGCCAGCTCACCAAGGAGCCTAGCTGTTGATACGCAGTATTTT

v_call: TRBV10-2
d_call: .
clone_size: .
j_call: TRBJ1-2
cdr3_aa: CASSESSSYGYTF
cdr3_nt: TGCGCCAGCAGTGAGTCGAGCAGCTATGGCTACACCTTC

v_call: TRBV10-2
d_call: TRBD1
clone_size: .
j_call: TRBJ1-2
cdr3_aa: CASTAGGEVVYGYTF
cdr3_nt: TGCGCCAGCACCGCAGGGGGCGAAGTTGTCTATGGCTACACCTTC

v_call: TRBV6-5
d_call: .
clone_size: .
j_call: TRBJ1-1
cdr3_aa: CASSYLATSGNTEAFF
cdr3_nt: TGTGCCAGCAGTTACCTGGCTACATCAGGAAACACTGAAGCTTTCTTT

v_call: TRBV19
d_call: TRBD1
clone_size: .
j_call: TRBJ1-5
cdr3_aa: CASSPAGTGWQPQHF
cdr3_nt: TGTGCCAGTAGCCCAGCCGGGACAGGGTGGCAGCCCCAGCATTTT

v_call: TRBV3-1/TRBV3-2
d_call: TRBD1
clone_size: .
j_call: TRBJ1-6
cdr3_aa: CASSQGSGQRNSPLHF
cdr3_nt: TGTGCCAGCAGCCAAGGGTCGGGACAGAGGAATTCACCCCTCCACTTT

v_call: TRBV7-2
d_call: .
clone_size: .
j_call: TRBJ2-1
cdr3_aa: CASSVEDPTPYNEQFF
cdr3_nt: TGTGCCAGCAGCGTAGAGGACCCAACCCCTTACAATGAGCAGTTCTTC

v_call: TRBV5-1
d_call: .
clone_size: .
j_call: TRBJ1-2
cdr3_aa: CASSLAPTGNYGYTF
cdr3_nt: TGCGCCAGCAGCTTGGCCCCAACAGGGAACTATGGCTACACCTTC

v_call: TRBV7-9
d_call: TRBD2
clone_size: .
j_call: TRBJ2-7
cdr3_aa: CASSPGTSGGTYEQYF
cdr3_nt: TGTGCCAGCAGCCCCGGAACTAGCGGGGGGACCTACGAGCAGTACTTC

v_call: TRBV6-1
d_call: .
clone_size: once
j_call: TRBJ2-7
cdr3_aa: CASSDWNRDPRREQYF
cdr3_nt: TGTGCCAGCAGTGATTGGAACCGGGACCCCAGGCGCGAGCAGTACTTC

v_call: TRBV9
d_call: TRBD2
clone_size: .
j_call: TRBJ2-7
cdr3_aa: CASSPTIAGGSYEQYF
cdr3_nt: TGTGCCAGCAGCCCAACTATAGCGGGAGGATCCTACGAGCAGTACTTC

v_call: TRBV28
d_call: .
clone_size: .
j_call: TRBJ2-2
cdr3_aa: CASSFRHGARLAGELFF
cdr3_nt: TGTGCCAGCAGTTTCCGCCATGGGGCGCGTTTAGCCGGGGAGCTGTTTTTT

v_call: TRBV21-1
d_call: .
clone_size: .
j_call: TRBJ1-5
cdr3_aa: CASIQPWPTGRNQPQHF
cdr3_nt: TGTGCCAGCATCCAACCGTGGCCGACAGGGCGTAATCAGCCCCAGCATTTT

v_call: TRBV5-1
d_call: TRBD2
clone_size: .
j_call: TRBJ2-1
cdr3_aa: CASSQSSGSLPYNEQFF
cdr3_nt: TGCGCCAGCAGCCAATCTAGCGGGAGTCTCCCCTACAATGAGCAGTTCTTC

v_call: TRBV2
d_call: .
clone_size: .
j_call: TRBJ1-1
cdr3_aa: CASSVTANTEAFF
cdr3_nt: TGTGCCAGCAGTGTGACAGCTAACACTGAAGCTTTCTTT

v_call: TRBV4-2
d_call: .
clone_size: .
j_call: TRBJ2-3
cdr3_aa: CASSQDFSGTDTQYF
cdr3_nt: TGTGCCAGCAGCCAAGATTTTAGCGGAACAGATACGCAGTATTTT

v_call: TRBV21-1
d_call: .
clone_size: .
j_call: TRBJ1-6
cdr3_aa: CASSKGKNSIQGAENSPLHF
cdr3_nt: TGTGCCAGCAGCAAAGGCAAAAATTCCATTCAGGGGGCGGAGAATTCACCCCTCCACTTT

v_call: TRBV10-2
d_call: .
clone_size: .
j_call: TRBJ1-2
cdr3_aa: CASSGQNPRGYTF
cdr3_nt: TGCGCCAGCAGTGGACAGAACCCTCGTGGCTACACCTTC

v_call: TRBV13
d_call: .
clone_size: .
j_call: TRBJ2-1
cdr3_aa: CASSLGQYNEQFF
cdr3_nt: TGTGCCAGCAGCTTAGGCCAGTACAATGAGCAGTTCTTC

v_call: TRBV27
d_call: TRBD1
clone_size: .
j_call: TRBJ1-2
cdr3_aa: CASSPRTGGGYTF
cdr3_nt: TGTGCCAGCAGTCCTCGGACAGGGGGTGGCTACACCTTC

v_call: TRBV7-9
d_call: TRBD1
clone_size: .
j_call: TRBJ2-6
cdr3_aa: CASSTDRAGANVLTF
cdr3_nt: TGTGCCAGCAGCACAGACAGGGCTGGGGCCAACGTCCTGACTTTC

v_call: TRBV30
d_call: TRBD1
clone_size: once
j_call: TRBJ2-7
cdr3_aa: CAWSAGQGAYEQYF
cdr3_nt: TGTGCCTGGAGCGCGGGACAGGGGGCCTACGAGCAGTACTTC

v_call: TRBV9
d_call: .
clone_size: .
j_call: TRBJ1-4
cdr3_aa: CASSPRDTEEKLFF
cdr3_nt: TGTGCCAGCAGCCCCCGAGACACGGAAGAAAAACTGTTTTTT

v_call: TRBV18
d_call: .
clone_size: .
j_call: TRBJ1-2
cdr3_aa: CASSPSRGGGYTF
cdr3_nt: TGTGCCAGCTCACCATCCCGTGGGGGTGGCTACACCTTC

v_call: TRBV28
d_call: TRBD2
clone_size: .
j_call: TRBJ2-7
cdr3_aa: CASSFGASGTYEQYF
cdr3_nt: TGTGCCAGCAGTTTTGGCGCTAGCGGTACCTACGAGCAGTACTTC

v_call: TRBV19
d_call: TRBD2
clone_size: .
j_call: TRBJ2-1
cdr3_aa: CASSLGGRSSAHNEQFF
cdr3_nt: TGTGCCAGTAGTCTGGGCGGGAGATCGTCGGCCCACAATGAGCAGTTCTTC

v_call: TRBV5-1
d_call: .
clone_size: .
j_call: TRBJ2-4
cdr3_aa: CASSPNQGRRAKNIQYF
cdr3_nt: TGCGCCAGCAGCCCGAACCAGGGACGTAGGGCCAAAAACATTCAGTACTTC

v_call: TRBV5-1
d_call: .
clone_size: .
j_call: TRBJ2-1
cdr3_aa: CASSFGGSYNEQFF
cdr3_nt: TGCGCCAGCAGCTTCGGCGGCTCCTACAATGAGCAGTTCTTC

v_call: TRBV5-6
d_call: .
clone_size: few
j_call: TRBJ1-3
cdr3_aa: CASSLRVRGSGNTIYF
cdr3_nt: TGTGCCAGCAGCTTGAGAGTCAGGGGCTCTGGAAACACCATATATTTT